Following are 32 T cell receptor beta chains from one sample sequenced in a study of shared clonotypes between healthy human individuals. The method was immunoSEQ multiplex PCR; TCRdb's version includes in-frame clones alone and lacks a portion of them. This table has approximately 810,000 clones, 80% to 95% appearing once. The naive CD8 population came from CD45RO-negative cells selected for CCR7, without terminally differentiated effector memory CD45RA+ cells. Specimen: naive CD8+ T cells sorted from blood. The receptors stem from a man aged 25-45 years in good health.

The genes are TRBV4-3 and TRBJ1-5; TRBD1 might be the D (6 bases). From germline, CDR1 is LGHNA and CDR2 YSLEER. The CDR3 covers 14 residues. Trimming cost V 0 bases and J 6 bases, with 9 bases left between them. CDR3 in amino acids: CASSQDNRAQPQHF. DNA of the CDR3: TGCGCCAGCAGCCAAGATAACAGGGCTCAGCCCCAGCATTTT.

This chain uses TRBV7-9 with TRBJ1-5; no clear D gene. CDR1 is SEHNR, CDR2 FQNEAQ, per germline (reference sequence). Trimming took 1 base from V and 6 from J, leaving 7 bases between them. The CDR3 is 13 residues long. The CDR3 is CASSLVLGQPQHF. The CDR3 DNA reads as TGTGCCAGCAGCTTAGTATTGGGTCAGCCCCAGCATTTT.

This clone has just one count. The chain uses TRBV18 and TRBJ2-1; D is possibly TRBD2 (6 bases). Trimming took 4 bases from V and 5 from J, leaving 12 bases between them. Germline CDR1 KGHSH, CDR2 LQKENI. This CDR3 comprises 14 residues. As DNA, the CDR3 is TGTGCCAGCTCACTGGCGGGGTTAAACAATGAGCAGTTCTTC. Residues: CASSLAGLNNEQFF. Full variable domain (rest looked up from reference TRBV18 and TRBJ2-1): NAGVMQNPRHLVRRRGQEARLRCSPMKGHSHVYWYRQLPEEGLKFMVYLQKENIIDESGMPKERFSAEFPKEGPSILRIQQVVRGDSAAYFCASSLAGLNNEQFFGPGTRLTVL.

The chain is built from TRBV4-1 and TRBJ2-7; D is perhaps TRBD1 or TRBD2 (6 bases each). The germline V gene encodes CDR1 MGHRA and CDR2 YSYEKL. The length of the CDR3 is 13 residues. With 2 bases removed from V and 6 bases from J, the gap between germline ends came to 11 bases. CDR3 region: CASSQSGASEQYF. DNA for the CDR3: TGCGCCAGCAGCCAATCGGGGGCATCCGAGCAGTACTTC.

V usage is TRBV11-2 and J usage is TRBJ2-1, with D possibly TRBD2 on 6 matching bases. The CDR3 loop spans 13 amino acids. Trimming removed 0 bases from V and 8 bases from J, with 8 bases in between. The germline V gene encodes CDR1 SGHAT and CDR2 FQNNGV. The CDR3 bases are TGTGCCAGCAGCTTAGAGCCGGGGGATGAGCAGTTCTTC. It specifies CASSLEPGDEQFF.

This chain links TRBV27 with TRBJ1-2; the D is unclear. Looked up from germline, CDR1 is MNHEY and CDR2 is SMNVEV (reference sequence). V gave up 6 bases and J gave up 8 bases, with 10 bases separating them. This CDR3 is 11 amino acids long. The DNA of the CDR3 is TGTGCCAGCAGAACTAACTTGGGCTACACCTTC. Its protein is CASRTNLGYTF.

The chain employs TRBV14 and TRBJ2-1; 10 nucleotides align to TRBD2. Trimming cost V 0 bases and J 7 bases; bases outside gene matches: 6. CDR1 and CDR2 from the germline V gene are SGHDN and FVKESK. The length of the CDR3 is 16 residues. In DNA form, the CDR3 reads TGTGCCAGCAGCCAAGATCACACTAGCGGGAAGAATGAGCAGTTCTTC. Its translation is CASSQDHTSGKNEQFF.

The DNA of the CDR3 is TGTGCCAGCAGCTCCTGGGGGGGCCCGGACGAGCAGTACTTC. Translated, it gives CASSSWGGPDEQYF. The chain uses TRBV5-4 and TRBJ2-7, with TRBD2 as a possible D gene (7 bases). The germline gives CDR1 SGHNT, CDR2 YYREEE (reference sequence). The CDR3 covers 14 residues. Trimming shortened V by 3 bases and J by 5 bases, and 15 bases separated the two germline ends.

The rearrangement links TRBV5-1 to TRBJ2-7; TRBD2 might be the D (6 bases). Germline assignment: CDR1 SGHRS and CDR2 YFSETQ. The V and J ends lost 1 base and 0 bases respectively, with 11 bases between them. The CDR3 length is 15 residues. The CDR3 loop is CASSLRAGSSYEQYF. The CDR3 nucleotides are TGCGCCAGCAGCTTGAGGGCGGGAAGCTCCTACGAGCAGTACTTC. The full variable domain, completed using reference TRBV5-1 and TRBJ2-7, is KAGVTQTPRYLIKTRGQQVTLSCSPISGHRSVSWYQQTPGQGLQFLFEYFSETQRNKGNFPGRFSGRQFSNSRSEMNVSTLELGDSALYLCASSLRAGSSYEQYFGPGTRLTVT.

The J gene is TRBJ2-7, the V gene TRBV5-4, with D possibly matching TRBD2 (6 bases). Germline-derived CDR1 and CDR2 are SGHNT and YYREEE (reference sequence). The V and J ends lost 5 bases and 4 bases respectively, with 16 bases between them. This CDR3 is built from 14 residues. The CDR3 DNA sequence: TGTGCCAGCAGTACCGGAGGGTCCCTGTACGAGCAGTACTTC. Translated: CASSTGGSLYEQYF.

This rearrangement joins TRBV2 to TRBJ2-1; the D is unclear. The CDR3 runs to 15 residues. The V gene's germline CDR1 is SNHLY and CDR2 FYNNEI. V lost 6 bases and J 3 bases, leaving 15 bases between the germline ends. In nucleotides, the CDR3 is TGTGCCAGCAGGCCCGGCGCCGCGGACTACAATGAGCAGTTCTTC. Translated: CASRPGAADYNEQFF.

The V and J genes are TRBV28 and TRBJ2-7; 9 bases line up with TRBD2. Germline V gives CDR1 MDHEN, CDR2 SYDVKM. CDR3 length: 16 residues. V lost 6 bases and J lost 6; bases outside the gene matches: 15. CDR3 sequence reads: CASSPNAGGTKPEQYF. The CDR3 nucleotides are TGTGCCAGCAGCCCTAATGCGGGGGGGACTAAGCCCGAGCAGTACTTC.

As regards this clone: At the DNA level, this CDR3 is encoded by other sequences in the same sample as well. This sequence joins TRBV14 and TRBJ2-7, with D perhaps matching TRBD1 or TRBD2 (5 bases each). The germline V gene has CDR1 SGHDN and CDR2 FVKESK. Trimming pared 6 bases from V and 2 bases from J, leaving 8 bases between. The CDR3 is 12 residues long. The CDR3 DNA sequence: TGTGCCAGCAGTGGGGGAACCTACGAGCAGTACTTC. Translating it yields CASSGGTYEQYF.

V is TRBV27 and J is TRBJ2-1; the match to TRBD2 covers 7 bases. Germline CDR1 is MNHEY and CDR2 is SMNVEV (reference sequence). The J segment lost 8 bases and the V segment lost 4 bases, leaving 8 bases of the junction unmatched. The CDR3 runs to 14 residues. CDR3 region: CASSSRTSSYEQFF. The CDR3 nucleotides are TGTGCCAGCAGTTCTCGGACTAGTTCATATGAGCAGTTCTTC.

The chain carries TRBV9 and TRBJ1-2; no reliable D call. Germline loops: CDR1 SGDLS, CDR2 YYNGEE. The V end lost 3 bases, the J end lost 6 bases, and 9 bases lay between the germline ends. This CDR3 comprises 12 residues. The CDR3 coding sequence is TGTGCCAGCAGCGCCGGGATCCATGGCTACACCTTC. This translates into CASSAGIHGYTF.

This clone was recorded once. One end of the junction fails to match germline, which may point to a read error. The V gene is TRBV5-1, the J gene TRBJ2-3, with TRBD2 matching 12 bases. This CDR3 comprises 18 residues. Germline V gene sequence: CDR1 SGHRS, CDR2 YFSETQ. CDR3 sequence reads: CASTLGALAGGIADTQYF. CDR3 nucleotide sequence: TGCGCCAGCACCTTGGGGGCGCTAGCGGGAGGGATAGCAGATACGCAGTATTTT.

Turning to this clone: Other DNA variants within this sample encode the same CDR3. This sequence joins TRBV7-9 and TRBJ2-7; no clear D. The CDR3 extends over 12 amino acids. The V gene's germline CDR1 is SEHNR and CDR2 FQNEAQ (reference sequence). Trimming stripped 3 bases from V and 2 bases from J, with 5 bases between. CDR3 residues: CASSLPPYEQYF. DNA of the CDR3: TGTGCCAGCAGCTTGCCCCCCTACGAGCAGTACTTC.

The V and J genes are TRBV19 and TRBJ2-7; D is possibly TRBD1 (5 bases). Germline V lookup: CDR1 LNHDA, CDR2 SQIVND (reference sequence). V lost 2 bases to trimming and J lost 5 bases, with 19 bases between them. The CDR3 covers 16 residues. The CDR3 nucleotides are TGTGCCAGTAGTATATACAGGATGGAAAGCGATGACGAGCAGTACTTC. Translating it yields CASSIYRMESDDEQYF.

Regarding this clone: Other nucleotide sequences from this sample produce the same CDR3. The chain employs TRBV7-9 and TRBJ2-1; D gene ambiguous. Germline V lookup: CDR1 SEHNR, CDR2 FQNEAQ (reference sequence). This CDR3 is 11 amino acids long. Deletions cut 0 bases from V and 9 bases from J, with 3 bases between. The CDR3 DNA follows: TGTGCCAGCAGCTTAGCCAGTGAGCAGTTCTTC. Its translation is CASSLASEQFF.

The count of this clone is one. Other DNA sequences from this sample encode an identical CDR3 as well. For the CDR3, the DNA is TGTGCCAGCAGCCCTGGGACTACCTACGAGCAGTACTTC. Its protein product is CASSPGTTYEQYF. V is TRBV11-2 and J is TRBJ2-7; 7 positions agree with TRBD2. The V gene's germline CDR1 is SGHAT and CDR2 FQNNGV. CDR3 length: 13 amino acids. The J segment lost 2 bases and the V segment lost 5 bases, leaving 3 bases of the junction unmatched.

The chain uses TRBV9 and TRBJ1-1; perhaps TRBD1 as D (5 bases). Trimming shortened V by 0 bases and J by 3 bases, and 6 bases separated the two germline ends. The CDR3 has 13 amino acids. Per germline, CDR1 SGDLS and CDR2 YYNGEE. DNA of the CDR3: TGTGCCAGCAGCGTAGAGGGGCACACTGAAGCTTTCTTT. This gives the protein CASSVEGHTEAFF.

The CDR3 region is CASRPGQGSSYEQYF. CDR3 coding DNA: TGTGCCAGTAGACCGGGACAGGGGAGCTCCTACGAGCAGTACTTC. This sequence joins TRBV19 and TRBJ2-7, with 10 positions matching TRBD1. With V trimmed by 6 bases and J by 0 bases, 5 bases remained unmatched. The CDR3 runs to 15 residues. Per germline, CDR1 LNHDA and CDR2 SQIVND (reference sequence).

With regard to this clone: Other DNA sequences in this specimen translate into the identical CDR3. V is TRBV4-1 and J is TRBJ2-7; the D gene is possibly TRBD1 (6 bases). The germline V gene has CDR1 MGHRA and CDR2 YSYEKL. The CDR3 sequence is 14 residues long. V lost 1 base to trimming and J lost 0 bases, with 7 bases between them. The chain's CDR3 is CASSQARGSYEQYF. DNA for the CDR3: TGCGCCAGCAGCCAAGCCAGGGGCTCCTACGAGCAGTACTTC.

The chain is built from TRBV7-6 and TRBJ2-5, with D maybe TRBD1 (6 bases). V shed 3 bases and J shed 2 bases, with 16 bases lying between them. This CDR3 is 16 amino acids long. The V gene's germline CDR1 is SGHVS and CDR2 FNYEAQ. CDR3 coding DNA: TGTGCCAGCAGCTTGGGGGCCGAGAGGGTGCAAGAGACCCAGTACTTC. It encodes CASSLGAERVQETQYF.

This clone was recorded only once. The rearrangement uses TRBV2 and TRBJ2-5; no definite D call. The V end was cut by 7 bases, the J end by 6 bases, with 12 bases between. The CDR3 loop spans 12 amino acids. CDR1 SNHLY and CDR2 FYNNEI come from the germline V gene. CDR3 bases: TGTGCCAGCACCGATGTAGAACAGACCCAGTACTTC. Its protein is CASTDVEQTQYF.

The chain is built from TRBV6-5 and TRBJ2-7; D is uncertain. The V gene's germline CDR1 is MNHEY and CDR2 SVGAGI. The CDR3 has 14 amino acids. V lost 7 bases to trimming and J lost 1 base, with 14 bases between them. CDR3 in DNA: TGTGCCAGCACCGTAACCGGGCGATCCTACGAGCAGTACTTC. Translation gives CASTVTGRSYEQYF.

CDR3 sequence: CASSDGGNQPQHF. In nucleotides, the CDR3 is TGCGCCAGCAGTGATGGAGGTAATCAGCCCCAGCATTTT. V usage is TRBV10-2 and J usage is TRBJ1-5; D uncertain. CDR1 is WSHSY, CDR2 SAAADI, per germline. This CDR3 has 13 residues. V shed 3 bases and J shed 4 bases, with 7 bases lying between them.

The chain has TRBV15 and TRBJ1-1; no firm D call. The CDR3 runs 15 residues. Germline values: CDR1 LNHNV, CDR2 YYDKDF (reference sequence). Trimming pared 2 bases from V and 1 base from J, leaving 11 bases between. The CDR3 DNA sequence: TGTGCCACCAGCAGACTCCAAGGTACGAACACTGAAGCTTTCTTT. Protein sequence: CATSRLQGTNTEAFF.

The gene calls are TRBV10-1 and TRBJ2-4; D remains ambiguous. This CDR3 has 16 amino acids. Germline V gene data show CDR1 as WNHNN and CDR2 as SYGVQD (reference sequence). Trimming cost V 0 bases and J 7 bases, with 16 bases left between them. CDR3 in amino acids: CASSESPLGSRNIQYF. CDR3 bases: TGCGCCAGCAGTGAGTCGCCATTAGGTTCACGGAACATTCAGTACTTC.

For this clone: The sample contains more than one DNA sequence encoding this CDR3. The J gene is TRBJ2-1, the V gene TRBV7-9, with a weak D call TRBD2 (6 bases). The CDR3 totals 13 residues. The V end was cut by 5 bases, the J end by 5 bases, with 10 bases between. The germline V gene has CDR1 SEHNR and CDR2 FQNEAQ (reference sequence). The CDR3 reads CASSLGLNNEQFF. The CDR3 bases are TGTGCCAGCAGCCTGGGACTGAACAATGAGCAGTTCTTC.

The chain has TRBV28 and TRBJ1-1, with D unresolved. CDR3 length: 13 amino acids. The germline V gene has CDR1 MDHEN and CDR2 SYDVKM. Trimming pared 6 bases from V and 4 bases from J, leaving 12 bases between. The DNA of the CDR3 is TGTGCCAGCAGCCTTGAGAGGAGCACTGAAGCTTTCTTT. It specifies CASSLERSTEAFF. Using reference TRBV28 and TRBJ1-1 for the parts outside the CDR3, the full variable domain is DVKVTQSSRYLVKRTGEKVFLECVQDMDHENMFWYRQDPGLGLRLIYFSYDVKMKEKGDIPEGYSVSREKKERFSLILESASTNQTSMYLCASSLERSTEAFFGQGTRLTVV.

V is TRBV16 and J is TRBJ2-5; D not certain. CDR3 size: 14 residues. Looked up from germline, CDR1 is KGHSY and CDR2 is FQNENV. Trimming took 4 bases from V and 1 from J, leaving 10 bases between them. The CDR3 coding sequence is TGTGCCAGCAGCCTTAGCAGGATCCAAGAGACCCAGTACTTC. This translates into CASSLSRIQETQYF.